This paragraph covers one TCR beta chain sequence. Antigen specificity is unknown. These data are taken from a study of vaccination effects on CD4 cells after COVID-19. Assay used: immunoSEQ multiplex PCR; TCRdb lists only in-frame clones, some missing. The table includes 23,000 or so clones, around 66% detected once. Sequencing was preceded by expansion of antigen-specific CD4+ T cells with viral peptide pools in the ViraFEST assay. Scientists isolated CD4+ T cells after an approximately 10-day culture period ended. V lost 6 bases and J lost 2, with 17 bases in between. CDR1 and CDR2 from the germline V gene are SNHLY and FYNNEI. The CDR3 is 15 amino acids.

Specimen: CD4+ T cells from PBMCs cultured with HCoV-229E spike peptides, collected before COVID-19 vaccination. V usage is TRBV2 and J usage is TRBJ2-7; D may be TRBD1 or TRBD2 (6 bases each). This receptor was taken from a human donor who received a COVID-19 vaccine. CDR3 sequence (DNA): TGTGCCAGCAGCGATCGGGGGCGGGCAACCTACGAGCAGTACTTC. It is translated as CASSDRGRATYEQYF.